Described below is a single T cell receptor (beta chain) sequence and its context. Its antigen is as yet unknown. Treatment in this sample: 15 to 20 received Ad26.COV2.S at low or high dose, single or two shots; about five received placebo; per-sample allocation not given. Collection of samples fell on day 63 after the first vaccine or placebo injection. This person who donated was an adult of 18-55 years in Boston. This sample was included in a study of Ad26.COV2.S vaccination and SARS-CoV-2 variants. Study context: Administration of Ad26.COV2.S was intramuscular, either once or twice 56 days apart.

The germline CDR1 and CDR2 sequences are SGHDN and FVKESK. The CDR3 length is 16 residues. V lost 1 base, J lost 0 bases, and 13 bases lay in between. Assay: immunoSEQ multiplex PCR; the TCRdb copy retains only in-frame clones and omits some. Among a few hundred thousand clones listed, around 90% were seen once. Study findings and constraints: The authors reported substantial breadth in spike-specific CD8+ and CD4+ T cell responses after vaccination. Recipients of either vaccine or placebo displayed similar breadth of non-spike TCRs.

Sequencing used peripheral blood, obtained in a trial of Ad26.COV2.S vaccine versus placebo. The chain couples TRBV14 to TRBJ2-7; D might be TRBD2 (5 bases). The sequence was collected from a person aged 18-65 years who received the Ad26.COV2.S COVID-19 vaccine or a placebo. The DNA of the CDR3 is TGTGCCAGCAGCCAAGTGAAAGGAGAGGGCTCCTACGAGCAGTACTTC. It encodes CASSQVKGEGSYEQYF.